Included here is one T cell receptor (beta chain) sequence, with context. It may be a read error: a sequence one base away is much more abundant. The data belong to a study of read filtering for tumor transcriptome and immune sequencing. Background on the study: By R-ISS, stages I, II and III held about 8, 16 and 7 patients. Whole-transcriptome libraries were prepared after DNase treatment.

Molecular barcoded adaptors covering alpha/delta and beta/gamma chains were used on roughly 400 ng RNA. A single record per CDR3 protein comes from TCRdb applying MiXCR to the reads. The data hold approximately 140,000 distinct CDR3 sequences, with around 14% observed a single time. The CDR3 extends over 14 amino acids. Germline assignment: CDR1 SGHRS and CDR2 YFSETQ. Every patient had bone marrow sampled while the disease was active. The TCR originated in a donor at least 40 years old with multiple myeloma. This chain joins TRBV5-1 and TRBJ2-7, with D tentatively TRBD1 (6 bases). Sequenced: a population of CD138-negative cells sorted from bone marrow. The CDR3 sequence: CACSPGTYGREQYF. Here the CDR3 DNA reads TGCGCCTGCAGCCCTGGGACATACGGGCGCGAGCAGTACTTC.